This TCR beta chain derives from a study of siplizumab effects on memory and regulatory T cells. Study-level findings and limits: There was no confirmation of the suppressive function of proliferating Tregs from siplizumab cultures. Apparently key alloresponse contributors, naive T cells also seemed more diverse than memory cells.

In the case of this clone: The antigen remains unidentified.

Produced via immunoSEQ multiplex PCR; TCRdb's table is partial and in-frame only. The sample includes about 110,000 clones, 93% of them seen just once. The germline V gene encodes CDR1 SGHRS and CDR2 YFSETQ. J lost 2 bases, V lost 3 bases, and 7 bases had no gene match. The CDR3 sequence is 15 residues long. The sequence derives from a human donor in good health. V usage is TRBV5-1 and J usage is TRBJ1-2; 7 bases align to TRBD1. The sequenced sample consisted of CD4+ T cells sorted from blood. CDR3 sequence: CASSSTGAQNYGYTF. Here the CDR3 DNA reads TGCGCCAGCAGCTCCACAGGGGCGCAGAACTATGGCTACACCTTC.